Shown below are 28 T cell receptor beta chains from a single sample sequenced in a study of cytomegalovirus exposure and HLA in healthy donors. Primers for the PCR totalled 60 Vbeta and 13 Jbeta. Sequencing used immunoSEQ multiplex PCR; TCRdb keeps in-frame clones, though not all of them. The sample consists of 160,000 or so clones, roughly 83% of them appearing once. Sequencing was performed on PBMCs. These receptor sequences come from a young man in good health and CMV-seronegative.

This chain uses TRBV4-1 with TRBJ2-3; tentatively, D is TRBD2 (6 bases). From germline, CDR1 is MGHRA and CDR2 YSYEKL. There are 14 residues in the CDR3. V lost 3 bases, J lost 2 bases, and 9 bases lay in between. In nucleotides, the CDR3 is TGCGCCAGCAGCCAGGGGGGTCCCACAGATACGCAGTATTTT. Its protein is CASSQGGPTDTQYF.

The chain is built from TRBV11-2 and TRBJ2-2; no reliable D call. Germline V gives CDR1 SGHAT, CDR2 FQNNGV. Trimming removed 1 base at V and 4 bases at J, with 10 bases between. The CDR3 runs to 15 residues. The CDR3 DNA is TGTGCCAGCAGCTTAGGAGGAAGTCCCACCGGGGAGCTGTTTTTT. This encodes CASSLGGSPTGELFF.

This chain uses TRBV4-2 with TRBJ2-7; D perhaps matches TRBD2 (7 bases). The CDR3 consists of 17 residues. Trimming shortened V by 1 base and J by 6 bases, and 22 bases separated the two germline ends. The V gene's germline CDR1 is LGHNA and CDR2 YNFKEQ. The CDR3 bases are TGTGCCAGCAGCCAAGGAGGGGGGGCCCGAGGTTGGCGCGAGCAGTACTTC. Translation gives CASSQGGGARGWREQYF.

CDR3 nucleotides: TGTGCCAGCAGCTTGTGGATAGCTAGCGCAGAAGACAATGAGCAGTTCTTC. Translation gives CASSLWIASAEDNEQFF. The genes are TRBV27 and TRBJ2-1; the D gene is possibly TRBD2 (6 bases). CDR1 and CDR2 from the germline V gene are MNHEY and SMNVEV (reference sequence). The CDR3 loop spans 17 amino acids. Trimming cost V 6 bases and J 5 bases, with 23 bases left between them.

The rearrangement links TRBV7-3 to TRBJ2-7; 12 bases fit TRBD1. The ends lost 2 bases at V and 6 bases at J; junction bases unmatched: 2. This CDR3 has 14 residues. Germline CDR1 SGHTA, CDR2 FQGTGA. The CDR3 here is CASSLLGQGAEQYF. The DNA for the CDR3 is TGTGCCAGCAGCTTATTGGGACAGGGGGCCGAGCAGTACTTC.

The table lists this clone with a few counts. The chain uses TRBV6-1 and TRBJ2-5; 10 bases match TRBD1. The CDR3 is 16 residues long. Germline CDR1 and CDR2: MNHNS and SASEGT. Losses at the gene ends were 4 bases for V and 5 bases for J; bases not matched to a gene: 10. The CDR3 loop reads CASSGRQGAVRETQYF. The CDR3 nucleotides read TGTGCCAGCAGTGGCCGACAGGGGGCCGTAAGGGAGACCCAGTACTTC.

In the case of this clone: Other nucleotide sequences in the sample specify the same CDR3. The chain employs TRBV5-1 and TRBJ2-1; TRBD1 agrees at 7 bases. Germline V gene data show CDR1 as SGHRS and CDR2 as YFSETQ. The CDR3 covers 14 residues. V lost 5 bases and J lost 8; bases outside the gene matches: 10. The chain's CDR3 is CASSLRTGRDEQFF. Here the CDR3 DNA reads TGCGCCAGCAGTCTGCGGACAGGTCGGGATGAGCAGTTCTTC.

Written as DNA, the CDR3 is TGTGCCAGCAGAAAGACAGGGTCCGATACGCAGTATTTT. Amino acids: CASRKTGSDTQYF. V and J are TRBV6-5 and TRBJ2-3; 7 bases align to TRBD1. Germline assignment: CDR1 MNHEY and CDR2 SVGAGI. The CDR3 has 13 residues. Germline trimming cut 6 bases from V and 6 bases from J; bases unmatched to any gene: 6.

The chain joins TRBV4-1 to TRBJ2-1; 8 bases fit TRBD2. The V gene end was trimmed by 4 bases and the J gene end by 6 bases; junction bases not matched to a gene: 17. The CDR3 loop spans 18 amino acids. The germline CDR1 and CDR2 sequences are MGHRA and YSYEKL. The CDR3 coding sequence is TGCGCCAGCAGCCCCTCCCCCGCAAGCGGGAGTGTTATCAATGAGCAGTTCTTC. Residues: CASSPSPASGSVINEQFF.

This sequence joins TRBV4-2 and TRBJ2-7, with a tentative D call TRBD2 (5 bases). CDR3 length: 13 residues. Germline V gives CDR1 LGHNA, CDR2 YNFKEQ. V was shortened by 1 base and J by 4 bases, with 8 bases between the two germline ends. The CDR3 DNA follows: TGTGCCAGCAGCCAAGTGGGAGCGTACGAGCAGTACTTC. Its protein product is CASSQVGAYEQYF.

The chain employs TRBV6-6 and TRBJ1-5; the D gene is possibly TRBD1 (6 bases). CDR3 length equals 15 residues. Per the germline V gene, CDR1 is MNHNY and CDR2 is SVGAGI (reference sequence). Trimming took off 4 bases at V and 3 bases at J, with 13 bases between the two ends. CDR3 coding DNA: TGTGCCAGCAGTTTGGGACAAGAATTCAATCAGCCCCAGCATTTT. Amino acid sequence: CASSLGQEFNQPQHF.

The rearrangement joins TRBV7-2 to TRBJ2-7; the match to TRBD2 covers 9 bases. Germline CDR1 is SGHTA and CDR2 is FQGNSA. The CDR3 covers 18 residues. J gave up 2 bases and V 5 bases, and 16 bases lay outside the gene matches. The CDR3, as DNA: TGTGCCAGCAGCCCGCTTATGTGGAAGCGGGGGGCCCCCTACGAGCAGTACTTC. Amino acids: CASSPLMWKRGAPYEQYF.

The chain uses TRBV7-6 and TRBJ2-7; D might be TRBD2 (6 bases). Germline loops: CDR1 SGHVS, CDR2 FNYEAQ. The V end was cut by 3 bases, the J end by 2 bases, with 11 bases between. The CDR3 loop spans 14 amino acids. The DNA of the CDR3 is TGTGCCAGCAGCTTCGGGGGAGGCGCCTACGAGCAGTACTTC. Its protein product is CASSFGGGAYEQYF.

The CDR3 is CATSRVGQSMNTEAFF. Here the CDR3 DNA reads TGTGCCACCAGCAGAGTGGGACAGTCTATGAACACTGAAGCTTTCTTT. The chain recombines TRBV15 with TRBJ1-1; TRBD1 aligns across 7 bases. This CDR3 spans 16 amino acids. With 1 base clipped from V and 0 bases from J, the junction kept 5 bases outside the gene matches. Germline V gene sequence: CDR1 LNHNV, CDR2 YYDKDF (reference sequence).

CDR3 region: CSGSVLSSYNEQFF. In nucleotides, the CDR3 is TGCAGCGGGTCAGTCTTAAGCTCCTACAATGAGCAGTTCTTC. This chain joins TRBV29-1 and TRBJ2-1; no clear D gene. The germline CDR1 and CDR2 sequences are SQVTM and ANQGSEA. The CDR3 has 14 amino acids. V gave up 7 bases and J gave up 0 bases, with 13 bases separating them.

V gene TRBV5-6 combines with J gene TRBJ1-1; D gene unclear. Trimming removed 4 bases from V and 6 bases from J, with 19 bases in between. This CDR3 is built from 15 residues. Germline V CDR1 and CDR2: SGHDT, YYEEEE. CDR3 DNA sequence: TGTGCCAGCAGCGGCGTGTATTCAGGCAGACCTGAAGCTTTCTTT. This codes for CASSGVYSGRPEAFF.

This chain joins TRBV5-1 and TRBJ2-2; a weak D match, TRBD1 (5 bases). Germline CDR1 SGHRS, CDR2 YFSETQ. Trimming left V 4 bases short and J 5 bases short, with 9 bases between. The CDR3 is 13 residues long. CDR3 sequence reads: CASSMTETGELFF. Here the CDR3 DNA reads TGCGCCAGCAGCATGACAGAAACCGGGGAGCTGTTTTTT.

The CDR3 DNA reads as TGTGCCAGCACCTACCAGGTAGAGACAGGGATTGGTGAGCAGTTCTTC. Its protein is CASTYQVETGIGEQFF. The chain uses TRBV5-6 and TRBJ2-1; 7 bases match TRBD1. The V segment lost 6 bases and the J segment 9 bases; nucleotides outside the gene matches: 18. CDR3 size: 16 residues. CDR1 SGHDT and CDR2 YYEEEE come from the germline V gene.

The chain combines TRBV4-1 with TRBJ1-2; no clear D. This CDR3 contains 14 residues. Trimming removed 0 bases from V and 11 bases from J, with 16 bases in between. Per germline, CDR1 MGHRA and CDR2 YSYEKL. CDR3 in amino acids: CASSQDYSFNIYTF. The CDR3 nucleotides read TGCGCCAGCAGCCAAGATTACAGCTTCAACATATACACCTTC.

The genes are TRBV12-5 and TRBJ2-7; D unclear. V lost 6 bases and J lost 5, with 8 bases in between. Looked up from germline, CDR1 is LGHNT and CDR2 is FRNRAP. The CDR3 is made up of 11 amino acids. The CDR3 spells CASGVGHEQYF. For the CDR3, the DNA is TGTGCTAGTGGGGTTGGCCACGAGCAGTACTTC.

J is TRBJ2-7 and V is TRBV27; D perhaps matches TRBD1 (7 bases). The CDR3 has 16 residues. Germline lookup yields CDR1 MNHEY and CDR2 SMNVEV (reference sequence). Trimming cost V 7 bases and J 2 bases, with 21 bases left between them. The CDR3 DNA sequence: TGTGCCAGCAAGGGACAGCTAGGAGGGACAGCCTACGAGCAGTACTTC. It codes for CASKGQLGGTAYEQYF.

The chain links TRBV4-2 to TRBJ2-7, with 11 bases that match TRBD2. Germline CDR1 and CDR2: LGHNA and YNFKEQ. The ends lost 0 bases at V and 4 bases at J; junction bases unmatched: 17. This CDR3 has 20 residues. The CDR3 bases are TGTGCCAGCAGCCAAGATTTTGGGTCCCTTAGCGGGAGGGCCGTGTACGAGCAGTACTTC. Amino acids: CASSQDFGSLSGRAVYEQYF.

In the case of this clone: Other DNA sequences from this sample encode an identical CDR3 as well. In nucleotides, the CDR3 is TGCGCCAGCAGCGATCGAGGCTCTGGGGCCAACGTCCTGACTTTC. It yields the protein CASSDRGSGANVLTF. The chain recombines TRBV5-1 with TRBJ2-6; no definite D call. CDR3 size: 15 residues. Trimming shortened V by 4 bases and J by 0 bases, and 8 bases separated the two germline ends. The germline gives CDR1 SGHRS, CDR2 YFSETQ.

The chain is built from TRBV4-2 and TRBJ1-5; 10 positions match TRBD1. The CDR3 runs 15 residues. The J segment lost 5 bases and the V segment lost 5 bases, leaving 6 bases of the junction unmatched. Germline assignment: CDR1 LGHNA and CDR2 YNFKEQ. The CDR3: CASSTTGTGDQPQHF. In DNA, the CDR3 is TGTGCCAGCAGCACAACCGGGACAGGGGATCAGCCCCAGCATTTT.

This chain joins TRBV6-4 and TRBJ2-5; 9 bases line up with TRBD2. There are 15 residues in the CDR3. Germline trimming cut 2 bases from V and 3 bases from J; bases unmatched to any gene: 4. The germline gives CDR1 MRHNA, CDR2 SNTAGT. DNA for the CDR3: TGTGCCAGCAGTGACCCGGCGGGGGGGAAAGAGACCCAGTACTTC. It encodes CASSDPAGGKETQYF.

The chain links TRBV18 to TRBJ1-4; D is possibly TRBD1 (6 bases). Trimming took off 0 bases at V and 4 bases at J, with 9 bases between the two ends. The CDR3 runs 15 residues. Germline lookup yields CDR1 KGHSH and CDR2 LQKENI. The chain's CDR3 is CASSPPDRFNEKLFF. Here the CDR3 DNA reads TGTGCCAGCTCACCACCGGACAGATTTAATGAAAAACTGTTTTTT.

This clone was seen only a few times. V and J are TRBV18 and TRBJ2-2, with 7 nucleotides matching TRBD1. V lost 1 base and J lost 8; bases outside the gene matches: 4. Germline assignment: CDR1 KGHSH and CDR2 LQKENI. The CDR3 contains 14 residues. The DNA for the CDR3 is TGTGCCAGCTCACCACAGGGGGCCCTAGGGGAGCTGTTTTTT. Its translation: CASSPQGALGELFF.

The chain joins TRBV2 to TRBJ2-4; 11 nucleotides agree with TRBD2. J was trimmed by 3 bases and V by 6 bases; bases with no gene match: 10. Germline V lookup: CDR1 SNHLY, CDR2 FYNNEI. The CDR3 extends over 17 amino acids. The CDR3 DNA reads as TGTGCCAGCAGCGGAGTACTAGCGGGAGATGGCAAAAACATTCAGTACTTC. The encoded protein is CASSGVLAGDGKNIQYF.